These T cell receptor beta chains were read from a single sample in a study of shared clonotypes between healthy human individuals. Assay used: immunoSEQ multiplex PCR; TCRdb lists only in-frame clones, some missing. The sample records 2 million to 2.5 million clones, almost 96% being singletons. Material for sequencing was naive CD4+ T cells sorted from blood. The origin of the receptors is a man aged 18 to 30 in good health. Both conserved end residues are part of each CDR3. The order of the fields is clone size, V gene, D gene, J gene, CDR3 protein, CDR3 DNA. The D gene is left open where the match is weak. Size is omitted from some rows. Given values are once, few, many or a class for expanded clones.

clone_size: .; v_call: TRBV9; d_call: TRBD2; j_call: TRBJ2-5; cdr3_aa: CASSEHLPLAGRQETQYF; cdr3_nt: TGTGCCAGCAGCGAACATCTCCCACTAGCGGGACGCCAAGAGACCCAGTACTTC
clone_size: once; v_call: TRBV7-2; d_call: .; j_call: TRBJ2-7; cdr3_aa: CASSLRSYEQYF; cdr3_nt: TGTGCCAGCAGCTTACGAAGCTACGAGCAGTACTTC
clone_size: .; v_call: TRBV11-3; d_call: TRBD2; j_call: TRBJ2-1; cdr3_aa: CASQSGRGDEQFF; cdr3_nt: TGTGCCAGCCAGAGCGGGAGGGGCGATGAGCAGTTCTTC
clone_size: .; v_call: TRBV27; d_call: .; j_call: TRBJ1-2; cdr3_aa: CASSLSAGYYGYTF; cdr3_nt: TGTGCCAGCAGTTTATCAGCAGGGTACTATGGCTACACCTTC
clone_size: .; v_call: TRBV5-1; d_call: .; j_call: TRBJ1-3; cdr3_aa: CASSSGGTSGNTIYF; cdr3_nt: TGCGCCAGCAGCTCGGGGGGGACCTCTGGAAACACCATATATTTT
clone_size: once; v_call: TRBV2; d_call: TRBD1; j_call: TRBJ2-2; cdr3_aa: CASSEVGQGTGELFF; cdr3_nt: TGTGCCAGCAGTGAGGTGGGACAGGGGACCGGGGAGCTGTTTTTT
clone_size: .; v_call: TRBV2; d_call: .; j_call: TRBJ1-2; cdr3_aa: CASMEGEANYGYTF; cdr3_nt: TGTGCCAGCATGGAAGGAGAAGCTAACTATGGCTACACCTTC
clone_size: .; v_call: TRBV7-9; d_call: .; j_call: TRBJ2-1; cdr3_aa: CASSLDRFPTGLVGNEQFF; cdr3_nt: TGTGCCAGCAGCTTGGACAGGTTCCCAACCGGACTAGTGGGCAATGAGCAGTTCTTC
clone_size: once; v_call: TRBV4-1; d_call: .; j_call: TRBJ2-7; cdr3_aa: CASSQEDRGRSDEQYF; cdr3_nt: TGCGCCAGCAGCCAAGAGGACAGAGGAAGGAGCGACGAGCAGTACTTC
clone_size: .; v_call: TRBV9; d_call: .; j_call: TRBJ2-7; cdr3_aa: CASSVDGPGYYEQYF; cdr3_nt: TGTGCCAGCAGCGTAGATGGACCCGGGTACTACGAGCAGTACTTC
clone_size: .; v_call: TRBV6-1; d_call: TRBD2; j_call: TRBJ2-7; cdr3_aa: CASRDPSGPSYEQYF; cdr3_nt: TGTGCCAGCAGAGATCCTAGCGGGCCCTCCTACGAGCAGTACTTC
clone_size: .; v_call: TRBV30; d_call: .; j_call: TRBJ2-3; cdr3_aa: CAWSPGMGADTQYF; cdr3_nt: TGTGCCTGGAGTCCAGGGATGGGAGCAGATACGCAGTATTTT
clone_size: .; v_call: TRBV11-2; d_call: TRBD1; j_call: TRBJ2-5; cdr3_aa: CASSLGQGAQETQYF; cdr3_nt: TGTGCCAGCAGCTTGGGACAGGGGGCACAAGAGACCCAGTACTTC
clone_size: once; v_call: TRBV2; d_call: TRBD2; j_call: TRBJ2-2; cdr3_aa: CASSGLAGLTGELFF; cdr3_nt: TGTGCCAGCTCGGGACTAGCGGGCCTCACCGGGGAGCTGTTTTTT
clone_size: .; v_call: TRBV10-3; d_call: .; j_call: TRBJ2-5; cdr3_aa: CAIRDSQETQYF; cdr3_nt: TGTGCCATCAGGGACAGTCAAGAGACCCAGTACTTC
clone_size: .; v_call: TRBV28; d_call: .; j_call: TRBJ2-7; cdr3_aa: CAISPRGPYEQYF; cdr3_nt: TGTGCCATCTCCCCTCGGGGGCCCTACGAGCAGTACTTC
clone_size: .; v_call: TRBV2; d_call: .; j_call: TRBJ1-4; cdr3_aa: CASSGTGLGREKLFF; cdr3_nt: TGTGCCAGCAGTGGAACTGGTCTCGGGCGGGAAAAACTGTTTTTT
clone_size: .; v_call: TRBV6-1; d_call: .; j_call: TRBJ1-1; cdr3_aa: CASSESWTEAFF; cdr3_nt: TGTGCCAGCAGTGAATCCTGGACTGAAGCTTTCTTT
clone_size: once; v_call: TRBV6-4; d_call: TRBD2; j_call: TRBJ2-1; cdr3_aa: CASSDLAGGRVDEQFF; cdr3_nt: TGTGCCAGCAGTGACCTAGCGGGGGGTAGGGTCGATGAGCAGTTCTTC
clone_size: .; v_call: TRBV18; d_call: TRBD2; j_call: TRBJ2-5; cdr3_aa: CASSSGTSGRASVTQYF; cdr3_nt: TGTGCCAGCTCATCCGGGACTAGCGGGAGGGCCTCAGTGACCCAGTACTTC
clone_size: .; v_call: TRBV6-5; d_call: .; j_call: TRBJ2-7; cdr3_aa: CASSSLSESYEQYF; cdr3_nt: TGTGCCAGCAGTTCCCTGTCCGAGTCCTACGAGCAGTACTTC
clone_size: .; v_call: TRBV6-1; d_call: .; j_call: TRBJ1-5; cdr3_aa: CASSEIVRGSPQHF; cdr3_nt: TGTGCCAGCAGTGAAATTGTCAGGGGCTCGCCCCAGCATTTT
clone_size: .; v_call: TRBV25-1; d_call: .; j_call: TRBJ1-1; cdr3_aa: CASSESGTSEAFF; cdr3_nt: TGTGCCAGCAGTGAATCCGGGACCAGTGAAGCTTTCTTT
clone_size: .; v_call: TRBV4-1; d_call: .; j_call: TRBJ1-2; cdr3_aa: CASSQVTSGFGERGYTF; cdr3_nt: TGCGCCAGCAGCCAAGTTACGTCGGGTTTCGGGGAGCGTGGCTACACCTTC
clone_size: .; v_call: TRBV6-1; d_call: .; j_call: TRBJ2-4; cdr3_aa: CASIFGEGTKNIQYF; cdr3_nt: TGTGCCAGCATTTTCGGCGAGGGGACCAAAAACATTCAGTACTTC
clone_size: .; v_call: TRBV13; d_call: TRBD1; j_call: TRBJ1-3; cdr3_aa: CASSIPRDRGPSGNTIYF; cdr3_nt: TGTGCCAGCAGCATCCCCCGGGACAGGGGACCCTCTGGAAACACCATATATTTT
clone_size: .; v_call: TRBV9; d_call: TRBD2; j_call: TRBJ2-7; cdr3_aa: CASSVATALADPPYEQYF; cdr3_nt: TGTGCCAGCAGCGTAGCTACTGCACTAGCGGACCCCCCGTACGAGCAGTACTTC
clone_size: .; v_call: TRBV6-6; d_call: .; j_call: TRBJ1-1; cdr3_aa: CASSYRAGVTDTEAFF; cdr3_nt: TGTGCCAGCAGTTATCGAGCGGGGGTAACGGACACTGAAGCTTTCTTT
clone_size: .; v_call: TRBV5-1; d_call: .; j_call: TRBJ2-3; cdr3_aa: CASSLVGDTQYF; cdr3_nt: TGCGCCAGCAGCTTGGTAGGAGATACGCAGTATTTT
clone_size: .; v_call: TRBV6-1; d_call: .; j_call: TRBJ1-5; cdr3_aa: CASSVGNQPQHF; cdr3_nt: TGTGCCAGCAGTGTGGGTAATCAGCCCCAGCATTTT
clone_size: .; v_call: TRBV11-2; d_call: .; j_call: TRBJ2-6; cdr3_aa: CASSPRSSGANVLTF; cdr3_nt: TGTGCCAGCAGCCCCCGGAGCTCTGGGGCCAACGTCCTGACTTTC
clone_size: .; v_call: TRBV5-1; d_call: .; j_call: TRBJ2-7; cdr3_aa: CASSSQDPGFSYEQYF; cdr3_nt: TGCGCCAGCAGCTCCCAAGACCCAGGCTTCTCCTACGAGCAGTACTTC
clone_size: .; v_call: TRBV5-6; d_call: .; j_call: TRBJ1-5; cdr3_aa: CASSLARVIYSNQPQHF; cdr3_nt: TGTGCCAGCAGCTTGGCAAGGGTCATCTATAGCAATCAGCCCCAGCATTTT
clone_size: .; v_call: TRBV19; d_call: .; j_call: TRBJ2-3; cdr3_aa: CASRDPGQGIRDTQYF; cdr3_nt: TGTGCCAGTAGGGACCCCGGCCAGGGGATTCGGGATACGCAGTATTTT
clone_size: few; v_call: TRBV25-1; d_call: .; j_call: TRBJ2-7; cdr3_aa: CASSPMGGRTRYEQYF; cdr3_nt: TGTGCCAGCAGCCCCATGGGGGGGCGCACGCGCTACGAGCAGTACTTC
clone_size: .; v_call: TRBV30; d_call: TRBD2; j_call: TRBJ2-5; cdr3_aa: CAWSQPGLASQETQYF; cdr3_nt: TGTGCCTGGAGCCAACCGGGACTAGCGTCGCAAGAGACCCAGTACTTC
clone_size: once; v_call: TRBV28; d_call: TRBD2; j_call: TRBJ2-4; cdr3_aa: CASSFQAGGPKNIQYF; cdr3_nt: TGTGCCAGCAGTTTTCAAGCGGGGGGACCCAAAAACATTCAGTACTTC
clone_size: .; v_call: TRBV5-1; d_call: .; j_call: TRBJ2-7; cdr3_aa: CASSLGRSRGLSYEQYF; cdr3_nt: TGCGCCAGCAGCTTGGGTCGGTCGCGGGGGCTCTCCTACGAGCAGTACTTC
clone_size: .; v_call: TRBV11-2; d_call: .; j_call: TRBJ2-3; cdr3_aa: CASRPQTSDTQYF; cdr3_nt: TGTGCCAGCAGACCACAGACCTCAGATACGCAGTATTTT
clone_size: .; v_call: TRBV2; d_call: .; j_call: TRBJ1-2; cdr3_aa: CASSEEDYGYTF; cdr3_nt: TGTGCCAGCAGTGAAGAGGACTATGGCTACACCTTC
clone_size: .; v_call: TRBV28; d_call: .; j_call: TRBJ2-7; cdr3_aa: CASSASYEQYF; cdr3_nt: TGTGCCAGCAGTGCTTCCTACGAGCAGTACTTC
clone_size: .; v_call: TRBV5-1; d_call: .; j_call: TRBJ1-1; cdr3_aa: CASSFEGVTEAFF; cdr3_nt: TGCGCCAGCAGCTTTGAGGGGGTCACTGAAGCTTTCTTT
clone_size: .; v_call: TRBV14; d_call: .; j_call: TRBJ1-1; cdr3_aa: CASSQMTGNTEAFF; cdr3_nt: TGTGCCAGCAGCCAAATGACAGGGAACACTGAAGCTTTCTTT